This T cell receptor (beta chain) was identified in a study of T cells after yellow fever vaccination. Study-level results: The CD4 compartment and the CD8 compartment contained a small share of clonotypes in common. Peak timing came faster in the weaker secondary response, day 5 versus 15. Most clones from primary vaccination were detected again post-booster (about 95% CD4, roughly 85% CD8).

In TCRdb, the 5' RACE reads were re-called with MiXCR into one record per CDR3 protein. This table has some 550,000 distinct CDR3 sequences, over 15% appearing once. There are a few counts of this clonotype. Its antigen is currently unknown. Between the trimmed V and J ends, which lost 7 bases and 2 bases, there was a span of 15 bases. CDR3 length equals 15 residues. Germline values: CDR1 MDHEN, CDR2 SYDVKM. This sequence was found in a man aged 25-45 years who received the YFV17D yellow fever vaccine. Source: PBMCs, taken 15 days after the yellow fever booster vaccination. V usage is TRBV28 and J usage is TRBJ2-1; D remains ambiguous. The CDR3 DNA reads TGTGCCAGCACTCCTCCCGTTAACACCTACAATGAGCAGTTCTTC. Translated, it gives CASTPPVNTYNEQFF.